This T cell receptor beta chain was found in a study of regulatory T cells in long-lasting Graves disease. Study results and limitations: Exclusively peripheral blood, rather than thyroid tissue, was studied.

The CDR3 is 14 amino acids. Germline V gene sequence: CDR1 LNHNV, CDR2 YYDKDF (reference sequence). Between the trimmed V and J ends, which lost 4 bases and 6 bases, there was a span of 12 bases. Both iRepertoire HTBI primers and Arm-PCR of CDR3 regions were used to build the TCR beta libraries. TCRdb re-called the multiplex PCR reads through MiXCR, storing one row per CDR3 protein. The data show roughly 560,000 distinct CDR3 sequences, with approximately 12% seen just once and about 8.9% held by the top ten. This clonotype was counted only a few times. The target antigen is unknown. Time point of the sample: newly diagnosed GD, antithyroid drugs for less than 3 months. After RNA was extracted from PBMCs, the TCR library was made from it. This sample also belongs to another study, concerning T cells in Graves' hyperthyroidism and ophthalmopathy. Per that paper: Ophthalmopathy was predicted by the model a median of roughly 6.7 months ahead of onset.

The clonotype originates from a woman aged 25 to 45 with Graves disease. The rearrangement links TRBV15 to TRBJ2-2; the D is unclear. Sample: peripheral blood mononuclear cells (PBMCs), taken at new diagnosis, from a patient treated with antithyroid drugs. The CDR3 reads CATSIDPMSGELFF. CDR3 bases: TGTGCCACCAGCATTGACCCGATGTCCGGGGAGCTGTTTTTT.